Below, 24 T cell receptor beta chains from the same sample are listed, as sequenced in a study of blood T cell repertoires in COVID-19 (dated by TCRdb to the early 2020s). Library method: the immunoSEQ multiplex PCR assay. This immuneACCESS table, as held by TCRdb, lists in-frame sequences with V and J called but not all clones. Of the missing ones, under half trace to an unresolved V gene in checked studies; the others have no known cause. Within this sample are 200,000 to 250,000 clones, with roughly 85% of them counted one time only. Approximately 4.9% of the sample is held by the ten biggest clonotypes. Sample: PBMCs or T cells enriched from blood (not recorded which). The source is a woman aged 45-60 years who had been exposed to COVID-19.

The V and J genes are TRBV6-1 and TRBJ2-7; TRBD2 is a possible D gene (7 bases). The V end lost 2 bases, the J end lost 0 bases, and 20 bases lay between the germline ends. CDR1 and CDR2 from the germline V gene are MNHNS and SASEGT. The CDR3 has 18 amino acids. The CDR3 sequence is CASSETSGGGRSSYEQYF. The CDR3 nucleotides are TGTGCCAGCAGTGAAACTAGTGGGGGGGGGCGTAGCTCCTACGAGCAGTACTTC.

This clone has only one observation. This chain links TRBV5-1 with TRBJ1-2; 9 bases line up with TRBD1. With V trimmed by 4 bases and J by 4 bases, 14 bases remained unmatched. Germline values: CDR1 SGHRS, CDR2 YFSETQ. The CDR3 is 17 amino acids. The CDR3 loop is CASSPGTLGQGSYGYTF. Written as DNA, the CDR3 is TGCGCCAGCAGCCCGGGAACCCTGGGACAGGGTAGCTATGGCTACACCTTC. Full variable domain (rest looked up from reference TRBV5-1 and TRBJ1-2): KAGVTQTPRYLIKTRGQQVTLSCSPISGHRSVSWYQQTPGQGLQFLFEYFSETQRNKGNFPGRFSGRQFSNSRSEMNVSTLELGDSALYLCASSPGTLGQGSYGYTFGSGTRLTVV.

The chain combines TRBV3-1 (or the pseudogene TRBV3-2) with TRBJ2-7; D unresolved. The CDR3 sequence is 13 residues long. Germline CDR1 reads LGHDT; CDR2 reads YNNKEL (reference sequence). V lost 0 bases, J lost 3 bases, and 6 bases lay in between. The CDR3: CASSQDGHYEQYF. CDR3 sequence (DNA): TGTGCCAGCAGCCAAGACGGTCACTACGAGCAGTACTTC.

The CDR3 sequence is CASSLIPGTGYSYNEQFF. CDR3 bases: TGTGCCAGCAGCTTAATTCCCGGGACAGGATATTCCTACAATGAGCAGTTCTTC. The chain combines TRBV7-9 with TRBJ2-1; 8 bases fit TRBD1. The CDR3 length is 18 residues. From germline, CDR1 is SEHNR and CDR2 FQNEAQ (reference sequence). The V and J ends lost 2 bases and 1 base, in that order; junction bases with no gene match: 10.

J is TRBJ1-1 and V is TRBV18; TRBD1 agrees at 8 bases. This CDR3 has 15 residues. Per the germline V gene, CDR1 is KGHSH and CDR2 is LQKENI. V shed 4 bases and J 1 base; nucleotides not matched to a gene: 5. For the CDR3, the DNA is TGTGCCAGCTCACTTATAGGACAGGGGAACACTGAAGCTTTCTTT. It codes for CASSLIGQGNTEAFF.

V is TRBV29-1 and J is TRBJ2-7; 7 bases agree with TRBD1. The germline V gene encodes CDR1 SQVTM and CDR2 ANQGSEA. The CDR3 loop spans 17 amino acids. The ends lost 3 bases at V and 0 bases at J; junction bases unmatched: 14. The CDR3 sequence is CSVEGSNRGPSSYEQYF. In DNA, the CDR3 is TGCAGCGTTGAGGGATCCAACAGGGGCCCCAGCTCCTACGAGCAGTACTTC.

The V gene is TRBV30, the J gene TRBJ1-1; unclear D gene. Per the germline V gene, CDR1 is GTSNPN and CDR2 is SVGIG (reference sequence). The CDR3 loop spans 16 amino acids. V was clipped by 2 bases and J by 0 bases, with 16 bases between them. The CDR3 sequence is CAWSSRRVPVNTEAFF. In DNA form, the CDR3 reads TGTGCCTGGAGTTCCCGGCGGGTCCCCGTGAACACTGAAGCTTTCTTT.

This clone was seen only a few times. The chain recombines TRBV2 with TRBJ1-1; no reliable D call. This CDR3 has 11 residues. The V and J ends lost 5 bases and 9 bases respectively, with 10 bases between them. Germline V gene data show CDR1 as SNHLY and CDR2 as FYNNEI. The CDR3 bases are TGTGCCAGCAGTTCCACAGTACAAGCTTTCTTT. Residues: CASSSTVQAFF.

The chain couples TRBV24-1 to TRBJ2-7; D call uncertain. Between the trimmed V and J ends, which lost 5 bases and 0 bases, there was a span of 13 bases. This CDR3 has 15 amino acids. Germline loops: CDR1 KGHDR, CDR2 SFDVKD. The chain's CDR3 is CATSGSLTSSYEQYF. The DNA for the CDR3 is TGTGCCACCAGTGGAAGTTTAACCAGCTCCTACGAGCAGTACTTC.

Here the CDR3 reads CASSFKGAGNTIYF. CDR3 nucleotide sequence: TGTGCCAGCAGCTTCAAAGGGGCTGGAAACACCATATATTTT. The rearrangement uses TRBV5-4 and TRBJ1-3, with TRBD1 as a possible D gene (5 bases). Germline V gives CDR1 SGHNT, CDR2 YYREEE (reference sequence). The CDR3 sequence is 14 residues long. V lost 2 bases and J 2 bases, leaving 8 bases between the germline ends.

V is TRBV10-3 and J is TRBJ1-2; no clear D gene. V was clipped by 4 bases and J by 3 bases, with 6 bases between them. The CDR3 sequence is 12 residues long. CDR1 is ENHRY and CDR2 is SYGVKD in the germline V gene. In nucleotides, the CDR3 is TGTGCCATCAGTGGTGGAGACTATGGCTACACCTTC. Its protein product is CAISGGDYGYTF.

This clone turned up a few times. The CDR3: CATSRDRFRGEQYF. The CDR3 coding sequence is TGTGCCACCAGCAGAGATCGGTTCCGAGGCGAGCAGTACTTC. The chain has TRBV15 and TRBJ2-7, with D unresolved. The CDR3 spans 14 residues. Germline CDR1 and CDR2: LNHNV and YYDKDF (reference sequence). V was trimmed by 0 bases and J by 6 bases, leaving 12 bases between them.

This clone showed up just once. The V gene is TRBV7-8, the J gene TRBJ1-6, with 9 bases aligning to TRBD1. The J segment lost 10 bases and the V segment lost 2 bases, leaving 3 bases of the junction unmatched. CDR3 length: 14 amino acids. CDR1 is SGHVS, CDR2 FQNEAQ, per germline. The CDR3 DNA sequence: TGTGCCAGCAGCTTAAACAGGGGGCAATCACCCCTCCACTTT. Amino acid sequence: CASSLNRGQSPLHF.

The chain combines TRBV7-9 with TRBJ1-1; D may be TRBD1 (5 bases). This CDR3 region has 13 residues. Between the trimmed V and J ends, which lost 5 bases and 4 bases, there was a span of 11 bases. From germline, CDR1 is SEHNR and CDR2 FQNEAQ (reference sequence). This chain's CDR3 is CASSRTSGTEAFF. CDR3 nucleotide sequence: TGTGCCAGCAGCCGGACATCGGGCACTGAAGCTTTCTTT.

CDR3 DNA sequence: TGTGCCAGTAGTCGGACAGGAGGAGAAGAAAAACTGTTTTTT. Amino acid sequence: CASSRTGGEEKLFF. The chain couples TRBV19 to TRBJ1-4; 7 nucleotides match TRBD1. With V trimmed by 5 bases and J by 8 bases, 8 bases remained unmatched. The V gene's germline CDR1 is LNHDA and CDR2 SQIVND (reference sequence). There are 14 residues in the CDR3.

The CDR3 is CASSEFAGTANYEQYF. The CDR3 DNA sequence: TGTGCCAGCAGTGAGTTCGCCGGGACAGCTAACTACGAGCAGTACTTC. The chain carries TRBV6-1 and TRBJ2-7, with TRBD1 matching over 7 bases. V gave up 3 bases and J gave up 3 bases; unmatched junction bases: 11. This CDR3 has 16 residues. The germline V gene has CDR1 MNHNS and CDR2 SASEGT.

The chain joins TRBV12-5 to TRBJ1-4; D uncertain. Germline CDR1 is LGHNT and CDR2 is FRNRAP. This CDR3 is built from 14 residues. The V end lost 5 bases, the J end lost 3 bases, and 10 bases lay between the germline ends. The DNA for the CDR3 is TGTGCTAGTGGTCCTTCTTGGCCTAATGAAAAACTGTTTTTT. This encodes CASGPSWPNEKLFF. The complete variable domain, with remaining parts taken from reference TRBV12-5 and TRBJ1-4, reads DARVTQTPRHKVTEMGQEVTMRCQPILGHNTVFWYRQTMMQGLELLAYFRNRAPLDDSGMPKDRFSAEMPDATLATLKIQPSEPRDSAVYFCASGPSWPNEKLFFGSGTQLSVL.

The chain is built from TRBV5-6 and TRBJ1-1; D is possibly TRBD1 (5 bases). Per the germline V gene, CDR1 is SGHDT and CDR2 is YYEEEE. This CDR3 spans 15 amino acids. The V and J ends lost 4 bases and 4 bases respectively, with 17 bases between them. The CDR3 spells CASSLTAGLFTEAFF. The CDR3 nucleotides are TGTGCCAGCAGCCTAACCGCGGGGCTCTTCACTGAAGCTTTCTTT.

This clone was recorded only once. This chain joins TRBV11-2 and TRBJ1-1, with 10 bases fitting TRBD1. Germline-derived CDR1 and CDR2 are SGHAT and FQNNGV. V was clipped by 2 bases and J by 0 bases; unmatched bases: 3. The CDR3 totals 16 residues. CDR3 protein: CASSLRGQGVNTEAFF. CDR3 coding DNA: TGTGCCAGCAGCTTAAGAGGACAGGGGGTGAACACTGAAGCTTTCTTT.

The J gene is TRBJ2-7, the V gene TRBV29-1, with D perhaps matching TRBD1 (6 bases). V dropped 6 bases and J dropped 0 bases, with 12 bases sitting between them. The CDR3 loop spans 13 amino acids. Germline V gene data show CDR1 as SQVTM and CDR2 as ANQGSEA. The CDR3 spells CSVQTGGSYEQYF. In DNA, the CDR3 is TGCAGCGTCCAGACAGGCGGCTCCTACGAGCAGTACTTC.

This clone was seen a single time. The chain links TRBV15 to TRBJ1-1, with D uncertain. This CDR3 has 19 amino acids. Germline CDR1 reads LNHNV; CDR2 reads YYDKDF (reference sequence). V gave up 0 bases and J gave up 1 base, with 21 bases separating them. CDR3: CATSRDRIRGGSTNTEAFF. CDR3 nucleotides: TGTGCCACCAGCAGAGATAGGATCCGCGGAGGGTCTACGAACACTGAAGCTTTCTTT. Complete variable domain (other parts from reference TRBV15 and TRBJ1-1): DAMVIQNPRYQVTQFGKPVTLSCSQTLNHNVMYWYQQKSSQAPKLLFHYYDKDFNNEADTPDNFQSRRPNTSFCFLDIRSPGLGDTAMYLCATSRDRIRGGSTNTEAFFGQGTRLTVV.

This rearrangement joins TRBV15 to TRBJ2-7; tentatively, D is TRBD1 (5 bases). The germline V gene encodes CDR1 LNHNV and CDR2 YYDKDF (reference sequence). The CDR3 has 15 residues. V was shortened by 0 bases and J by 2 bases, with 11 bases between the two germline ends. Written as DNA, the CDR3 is TGTGCCACCAGCAGAGAAATAGTGACAGCCTACGAGCAGTACTTC. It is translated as CATSREIVTAYEQYF.

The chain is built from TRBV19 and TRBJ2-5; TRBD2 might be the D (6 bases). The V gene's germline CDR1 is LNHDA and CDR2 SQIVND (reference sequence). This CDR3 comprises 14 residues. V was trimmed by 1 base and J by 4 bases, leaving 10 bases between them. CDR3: CASSIGLVGETQYF. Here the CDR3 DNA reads TGTGCCAGTAGTATAGGACTAGTCGGAGAGACCCAGTACTTC.

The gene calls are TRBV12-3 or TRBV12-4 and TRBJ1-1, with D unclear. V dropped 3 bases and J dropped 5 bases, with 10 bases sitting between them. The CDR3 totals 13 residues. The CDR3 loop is CASSFAPVTEAFF. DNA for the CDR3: TGTGCCAGCAGTTTCGCCCCGGTGACTGAAGCTTTCTTT.